This is a list of T cell receptor beta chains from one sample in a study of blood T cell repertoires in COVID-19. Only in-frame clones appear in the TCRdb table, and some are missing; sequencing was by immunoSEQ multiplex PCR. Among roughly 200,000 clones, 85% to 90% were seen once, and the ten largest hold about 2.9%. Sequenced: peripheral blood. Receptors originate from a man between 60 and 75 years old with acute or convalescent COVID-19. The CDR3 runs from the conserved cysteine through the conserved F or W. Each record gives: J gene, V gene, clone size, D gene, CDR3 DNA, CDR3 protein. The D gene is left open where the match is weak. Clone sizes are given selectively: once, few, many, or a class where the clone is expanded.

J: TRBJ1-5; V: TRBV18; size: .; D: TRBD1; DNA: TGTGCCAGCTCACCCCCTCGGACAGGGGAAAATCAGCCCCAGCATTTT; CDR3: CASSPPRTGENQPQHF
J: TRBJ2-7; V: TRBV20-1; size: .; D: .; DNA: TGCAGTGCTAGTTATCCGGGCTACGAGCAGTACTTC; CDR3: CSASYPGYEQYF
J: TRBJ1-4; V: TRBV25-1; size: .; D: TRBD1; DNA: TGTGCCAGCAGTGAGGGGCAGGGGGTGAGGGAAAAACTGTTTTTT; CDR3: CASSEGQGVREKLFF
J: TRBJ2-2; V: TRBV19; size: once; D: .; DNA: TGTGCCAGTAGCTCTGGGGGCGCCTCAACCGGGGAGCTGTTTTTT; CDR3: CASSSGGASTGELFF
J: TRBJ2-3; V: TRBV6-2/TRBV6-3; size: .; D: .; DNA: TGTGCCAGCAGTTACTCAGCCGGGGGGCTTCTAAAAAGCACAGATACGCAGTATTTT; CDR3: CASSYSAGGLLKSTDTQYF
J: TRBJ2-2; V: TRBV9; size: .; D: .; DNA: TGTGCCAGCAGCCCCCTCGGACAACCGAACACCGGGGAGCTGTTTTTT; CDR3: CASSPLGQPNTGELFF
J: TRBJ2-7; V: TRBV2; size: once; D: TRBD2; DNA: TGTGCCAGCAGTGTAGGACTAGCGGGGGAGCAGTACTTC; CDR3: CASSVGLAGEQYF
J: TRBJ2-1; V: TRBV25-1; size: .; D: .; DNA: TGTGCCAGCACCTTGGAGGGCCATGAGCAGTTCTTC; CDR3: CASTLEGHEQFF
J: TRBJ2-7; V: TRBV7-2; size: .; D: TRBD1; DNA: TGTGCCAGCAGCCCGCGGACAGGGAAGGCCTACGAGCAGTACTTC; CDR3: CASSPRTGKAYEQYF
J: TRBJ1-2; V: TRBV3-1/TRBV3-2; size: .; D: TRBD1; DNA: TGTGCCAGCAGCCACGATCCGGGACAGGGGGCAGGTGGCTACACCTTC; CDR3: CASSHDPGQGAGGYTF
J: TRBJ1-1; V: TRBV7-3; size: .; D: .; DNA: TGTGCCAGCAGCACTACAGGGAAGAACACTGAAGCTTTCTTT; CDR3: CASSTTGKNTEAFF
J: TRBJ1-6; V: TRBV19; size: .; D: .; DNA: TGTGCCAGTAGCCCAATTCAGGCGAGGACATATAATTCACCCCTCCACTTT; CDR3: CASSPIQARTYNSPLHF
J: TRBJ2-3; V: TRBV10-1; size: .; D: TRBD2; DNA: TGCGCCAGCAGCGTTGACGGGGGGACAGATACGCAGTATTTT; CDR3: CASSVDGGTDTQYF
J: TRBJ2-2; V: TRBV25-1; size: .; D: .; DNA: TGTGCCAGCAGTGACCCCGGGGGGAACACCGGGGAGCTGTTTTTT; CDR3: CASSDPGGNTGELFF
J: TRBJ1-1; V: TRBV4-1; size: few; D: .; DNA: TGCGCCAGCAGCCAACTACAAGGGAGGGGTGACACTGAAGCTTTCTTT; CDR3: CASSQLQGRGDTEAFF
J: TRBJ2-5; V: TRBV10-3; size: .; D: .; DNA: TGTGCCATCAGTGATCCGGGGTCTGGAGAGACCCAGTACTTC; CDR3: CAISDPGSGETQYF
J: TRBJ2-3; V: TRBV7-9; size: .; D: .; DNA: TGTGCCAGCAGCCACAGGGAATTCCGACAGACGCAGTATTTT; CDR3: CASSHREFRQTQYF
J: TRBJ2-1; V: TRBV18; size: .; D: .; DNA: TGTGCCAGCTCACCCCGCCGGGACAATGAGCAGTTCTTC; CDR3: CASSPRRDNEQFF
J: TRBJ1-4; V: TRBV28; size: .; D: .; DNA: TGTGCCAGCAGCCGCGACCGAGTACTTCTAGACCCTCGGGAAAAACTGTTTTTT; CDR3: CASSRDRVLLDPREKLFF
J: TRBJ2-1; V: TRBV6-4; size: few; D: TRBD2; DNA: TGTGCCAGCAGTGAAGCGGGGGGGTACAATGAGCAGTTCTTC; CDR3: CASSEAGGYNEQFF
J: TRBJ2-1; V: TRBV6-6; size: .; D: TRBD2; DNA: TGTGCCAGCAGTTACCCGGGACTAGCGGGGGTCAATGAGCAGTTCTTC; CDR3: CASSYPGLAGVNEQFF
J: TRBJ2-1; V: TRBV7-2; size: .; D: .; DNA: TGTGCCAGCAGCTTAAGGGGGAGCTCCTACAATGAGCAGTTCTTC; CDR3: CASSLRGSSYNEQFF
J: TRBJ2-1; V: TRBV6-5; size: .; D: .; DNA: TGTGCCAGCAGTAGGGGGACCAATGAGCAGTTCTTC; CDR3: CASSRGTNEQFF
J: TRBJ1-6; V: TRBV28; size: .; D: TRBD1; DNA: TGTGCCAGCAGACCGGGACAGGGGAATTCACCCCTCCACTTT; CDR3: CASRPGQGNSPLHF
J: TRBJ2-7; V: TRBV7-6; size: .; D: TRBD1; DNA: TGTGCCAGCAGCTCACTGGACAGGGCAGCCTACGAGCAGTACTTC; CDR3: CASSSLDRAAYEQYF
J: TRBJ1-1; V: TRBV2; size: .; D: TRBD1; DNA: TGTGCCAGCAGTGATTTTAGGGGGCGGACTGAAGCTTTCTTT; CDR3: CASSDFRGRTEAFF
J: TRBJ1-5; V: TRBV19; size: once; D: TRBD1; DNA: TGTGCCAGTAGTATAGTGACAGGGGGACAGCCCCAGCATTTT; CDR3: CASSIVTGGQPQHF
J: TRBJ2-3; V: TRBV18; size: .; D: TRBD2; DNA: TGTGCCAGCTCACCCCTAGGACTAGCGGGGGGTATGACAGATACGCAGTATTTT; CDR3: CASSPLGLAGGMTDTQYF
J: TRBJ1-5; V: TRBV2; size: .; D: .; DNA: TGTGCCAGCAGTGAAACGTCAGATAATCAGCCCCAGCATTTT; CDR3: CASSETSDNQPQHF
J: TRBJ1-2; V: TRBV25-1; size: few; D: .; DNA: TGTGCCAGCAGTGAATCTTTCGCGGCAGGGCCCGGCTACACCTTC; CDR3: CASSESFAAGPGYTF
J: TRBJ2-3; V: TRBV3-1/TRBV3-2; size: .; D: TRBD1; DNA: TGTGCCAGCAGCCAACCCTACGGGGACAGGGATCGTGATACGCAGTATTTT; CDR3: CASSQPYGDRDRDTQYF
J: TRBJ2-2; V: TRBV27; size: .; D: TRBD2; DNA: TGTGCCAGCAAGATCCAGCGGGGTCCCACCGGGGAGCTGTTTTTT; CDR3: CASKIQRGPTGELFF
J: TRBJ2-5; V: TRBV27; size: once; D: .; DNA: TGTGCCAGCAGCTCGCCGGGAAAAAAGGGAGAGACCCAGTACTTC; CDR3: CASSSPGKKGETQYF
J: TRBJ1-1; V: TRBV9; size: .; D: TRBD1; DNA: TGTGCCAGCAGCGTAAAAGGACAGGGGGACACTGAAGCTTTCTTT; CDR3: CASSVKGQGDTEAFF
J: TRBJ1-5; V: TRBV9; size: .; D: .; DNA: TGTGCCAGCAGCGTAGCGTCACCGGGTTGGCCCCAGCATTTT; CDR3: CASSVASPGWPQHF
J: TRBJ2-1; V: TRBV11-2; size: .; D: TRBD1; DNA: TGTGCCAGCAGCACAACTAAGGGGGCAGGGCCCAACGAGCAGTTCTTC; CDR3: CASSTTKGAGPNEQFF
J: TRBJ1-2; V: TRBV2; size: .; D: .; DNA: TGTGCCAGCAGTGGACACGACAACTATGGCTACACCTTC; CDR3: CASSGHDNYGYTF
J: TRBJ2-5; V: TRBV11-2; size: .; D: TRBD1; DNA: TGTGCCAGCAGAGATAGGACAGGCTTACAGAGAGAGACCCAGTACTTC; CDR3: CASRDRTGLQRETQYF
J: TRBJ1-4; V: TRBV3-1/TRBV3-2; size: .; D: .; DNA: TGTGCCAGCAGCCTCGCAGGGGCCTCATATGAAAAACTGTTTTTT; CDR3: CASSLAGASYEKLFF
J: TRBJ2-1; V: TRBV5-1; size: .; D: TRBD2; DNA: TGCGCCAGCAGCTTGGCTTCTAGCGGGGGGGCCAATGAGCAGTTCTTC; CDR3: CASSLASSGGANEQFF
J: TRBJ1-5; V: TRBV27; size: .; D: TRBD1; DNA: TGTGCCAGCAGTTTATTCGGGACAGGGGGGCAGCCCCAGCATTTT; CDR3: CASSLFGTGGQPQHF
J: TRBJ2-7; V: TRBV20-1; size: .; D: .; DNA: TGCAGTGCTAGTACGGGTAACTACGAGCAGTACTTC; CDR3: CSASTGNYEQYF
J: TRBJ2-2; V: TRBV18; size: .; D: .; DNA: TGTGCCAGCTCGCAAAATTCACAGAGAACGAACACCGGGGAGCTGTTTTTT; CDR3: CASSQNSQRTNTGELFF
J: TRBJ1-2; V: TRBV6-2/TRBV6-3; size: .; D: TRBD1; DNA: TGTGCCAGCAGCCGGACAGGGGACTATGGCTACACCTTC; CDR3: CASSRTGDYGYTF
J: TRBJ1-2; V: TRBV6-5; size: few; D: .; DNA: TGTGCCAGCAGTTACTCGAGCGGGCTCGGCTATGGCTACACCTTC; CDR3: CASSYSSGLGYGYTF